This T cell receptor beta chain originates from a study of blood T cell repertoires in COVID-19. About the research overall: COVID-19 samples collected from the United States, Italy and Spain covered acute and convalescent phases. In each case, the material was cDNA or gDNA derived from T cells, B-cell-depleted T cells, or PBMCs.

J gave up 3 bases and V 3 bases, and 8 bases lay outside the gene matches. Germline V lookup: CDR1 MGHRA, CDR2 YSYEKL. CDR3 length: 17 amino acids. Per the original methods: Amplification from reference gene primers served as the basis for estimated nucleated cell counts. Measured with immunoSEQ multiplex PCR; TCRdb has only the in-frame clones, and not every one. V, J and clone size derive from that table, while D and trimming were established from the DNA sequence. The profile covers tens of thousands of clones, with 74% appearing a single time and approximately 30% taken by the ten largest. The clonotype comes from a woman older than 75 with acute or convalescent COVID-19. The sequencing input was peripheral blood. The chain links TRBV4-1 to TRBJ2-3; 11 positions match TRBD1. CDR3 residues: CASSQAGTGGGTDTQYF. Written as DNA, the CDR3 is TGCGCCAGCAGCCAGGCCGGGACAGGGGGGGGGACAGATACGCAGTATTTT.